One and the same sample provided the 3 T cell receptor beta chains below, sequenced in a study of blood T cell repertoires in COVID-19. Method: immunoSEQ multiplex PCR; TCRdb's copy keeps in-frame clones and lacks some. The sample includes roughly 150,000 clones, approximately 90% of them seen just once. Sequenced sample: peripheral blood. The receptors come from a man between 18 and 35 years old with COVID-19, enrolled during active disease.

The chain combines TRBV5-4 with TRBJ2-7; the match to TRBD1 covers 9 bases. The CDR3 is 15 residues long. The germline V gene has CDR1 SGHNT and CDR2 YYREEE (reference sequence). V lost 2 bases to trimming and J lost 3 bases; unmatched junction nucleotides: 6. The DNA of the CDR3 is TGTGCCAGCAGCTTCCGGGACAGGGTAGGCTACGAGCAGTACTTC. Protein product: CASSFRDRVGYEQYF. Full variable domain (remainder filled in from reference TRBV5-4 and TRBJ2-7): ETGVTQSPTHLIKTRGQQVTLRCSSQSGHNTVSWYQQALGQGPQFIFQYYREEENGRGNFPPRFSGLQFPNYSSELNVNALELDDSALYLCASSFRDRVGYEQYFGPGTRLTVT.

As to this clone: An end of the junction differs from the germline gene, which may be a read error. J is TRBJ1-2 and V is TRBV2; D is perhaps TRBD1 (6 bases). The CDR3 contains 9 residues. From germline, CDR1 is SNHLY and CDR2 FYNNEI. CDR3 loop: CASSGQEPF. DNA of the CDR3: TGTGCCAGCAGTGGACAGGAACCCTTC.

The rearrangement joins TRBV6-1 to TRBJ1-1; weak D call: TRBD1 (6 bases). The CDR3 length is 14 residues. Looked up from germline, CDR1 is MNHNS and CDR2 is SASEGT. The germline V and J ends were trimmed by 3 bases and 5 bases, with 13 bases remaining between them. CDR3 sequence: CASSEVQGETEAFF. CDR3 DNA: TGTGCCAGCAGTGAGGTACAGGGTGAAACTGAAGCTTTCTTT.